This T cell receptor beta chain was profiled in a study of T cells after yellow fever vaccination. Germline V gene lookup returns CDR1 LNHDA and CDR2 SQIVND (reference sequence). The CDR3 is made up of 14 amino acids. V gave up 3 bases and J gave up 3 bases; unmatched junction bases: 5. TCRdb redid the calling of the 5' RACE reads with MiXCR, one entry per CDR3 protein. The sample carries hundreds of thousands of distinct CDR3 sequences, about 13% recorded once. This clonotype turned up a few times. Its antigen is not known. Study findings and constraints: Once the booster was given, most primary-vaccination clones reappeared, at over 95% for CD4 and 88% for CD8.

The sequence came from a man aged 25-45 years who received the YFV17D yellow fever vaccine. The chain employs TRBV19 and TRBJ2-7; 7 bases line up with TRBD1. The material sequenced was PBMCs, taken on the day of the yellow fever booster vaccination. The CDR3 protein is CASSIGTVDYEQYF. The CDR3 DNA sequence: TGTGCCAGTAGTATCGGGACAGTTGACTACGAGCAGTACTTC. Full variable domain (outside the CDR3, taken from reference TRBV19 and TRBJ2-7): DGGITQSPKYLFRKEGQNVTLSCEQNLNHDAMYWYRQDPGQGLRLIYYSQIVNDFQKGDIAEGYSVSREKKESFPLTVTSAQKNPTAFYLCASSIGTVDYEQYFGPGTRLTVT.